The source of this T cell receptor beta chain is a study of CXCR3-negative and CXCR3-positive naive CD8 T cells. Study as a whole: There were approximately 150 million TRB reads altogether, and each library had about 1.5 +/- 0.3 million of them. Notes on the study in general: The TRB CDR3s that CXCR3-positive naive cells carried were more hydrophobic than those of CXCR3-negative naive cells.

This CDR3 has 14 residues. The V gene's germline CDR1 is DFQATT and CDR2 SNEGSKA (reference sequence). At a few hundred thousand cells each, triplicate sorts were carried out for each CD8+ T cell subset. CD45RO-CCR7+CD27+CD95- defined naive CD8+ T cells. UMI labels and 5' RACE were used to prepare the TRB cDNA libraries. After re-calling the 5' RACE reads, TCRdb lists one entry per CDR3 protein, DNA absent. Its listing shows about 130,000 distinct CDR3 sequences. A note on this clonotype: The antigen remains undetermined.

This clonotype was obtained from a human donor in good health. Some clones in this sample may be carry-over from other donors' samples. V is TRBV20-1 and J is TRBJ2-3; TCRdb designates TRBD2, a call that cannot be tested without DNA. Sample: naive CXCR3- CD8+ T cells from blood. Subset meaning: CD45RO-CCR7+CD27+CD95- naive CD8+ T cells lacking CXCR3 (TNR3-). CDR3 loop: CSARAADSTDTQYF.